Listed below are T cell receptor beta chains from one sample, sequenced in a study of OX40 agonist ivuxolimab in advanced cancers. Assay used: immunoSEQ multiplex PCR; TCRdb lists only in-frame clones, some missing. The sample has about 12,000 clones; roughly 81% are singletons. The specimen comprised CD4+ or CD8+ T cells sorted from blood, sampled in a trial of the OX40 agonist ivuxolimab. The receptors were gathered from an adult with an advanced solid tumor such as melanoma, head and neck, liver or kidney cancer. Both conserved end residues are part of each CDR3. Each record gives: J gene, V gene, CDR3 protein.

j_call: TRBJ2-7
v_call: TRBV7-8
cdr3_aa: CASSLGPSYEQYF

j_call: TRBJ2-1
v_call: TRBV6-6
cdr3_aa: CASSRPYNEQFF

j_call: TRBJ2-7
v_call: TRBV7-6
cdr3_aa: CASSSYEQYF

j_call: TRBJ2-7
v_call: TRBV5-1
cdr3_aa: CASSLSGAREQYF

j_call: TRBJ2-5
v_call: TRBV7-9
cdr3_aa: CAGGSWSGDWETQYF

j_call: TRBJ2-7
v_call: TRBV30
cdr3_aa: CAWNLGESYEQYF

j_call: TRBJ2-7
v_call: TRBV7-9
cdr3_aa: CASSMSEYEQYF

j_call: TRBJ2-1
v_call: TRBV27
cdr3_aa: CASSLYNEQFF

j_call: TRBJ2-7
v_call: TRBV6-6
cdr3_aa: CASSATTYEQYF

j_call: TRBJ1-5
v_call: TRBV7-8
cdr3_aa: CASSNQGKEGNQPQHF

j_call: TRBJ2-2
v_call: TRBV11-3
cdr3_aa: CASQDTGELFF

j_call: TRBJ1-5
v_call: TRBV7-2
cdr3_aa: CASSSLGHNQPQHF

j_call: TRBJ2-7
v_call: TRBV5-1
cdr3_aa: CASSPGFQYEQYF

j_call: TRBJ2-5
v_call: TRBV9
cdr3_aa: CASSVGGDSETQYF

j_call: TRBJ1-5
v_call: TRBV7-9
cdr3_aa: CASSFGGDQPQHF

j_call: TRBJ1-5
v_call: TRBV9
cdr3_aa: CASSVGGDSRNQPQHF

j_call: TRBJ2-1
v_call: TRBV15
cdr3_aa: CATSRVGTSGIDEQFF

j_call: TRBJ2-7
v_call: TRBV7-9
cdr3_aa: CASSLGAQQYF

j_call: TRBJ2-1
v_call: TRBV6-5
cdr3_aa: CASSPTAPYNEQFF

j_call: TRBJ2-1
v_call: TRBV11-2
cdr3_aa: CASSLTSGRTYNEQFF

j_call: TRBJ2-2
v_call: TRBV19
cdr3_aa: CAVRSGDTGELFF

j_call: TRBJ2-1
v_call: TRBV28
cdr3_aa: CASSFWGNEQFF

j_call: TRBJ2-7
v_call: TRBV6-5
cdr3_aa: CASSYDPGSYEQYF

j_call: TRBJ2-1
v_call: TRBV30
cdr3_aa: CAWRNPPGLAKSSYNEQFF